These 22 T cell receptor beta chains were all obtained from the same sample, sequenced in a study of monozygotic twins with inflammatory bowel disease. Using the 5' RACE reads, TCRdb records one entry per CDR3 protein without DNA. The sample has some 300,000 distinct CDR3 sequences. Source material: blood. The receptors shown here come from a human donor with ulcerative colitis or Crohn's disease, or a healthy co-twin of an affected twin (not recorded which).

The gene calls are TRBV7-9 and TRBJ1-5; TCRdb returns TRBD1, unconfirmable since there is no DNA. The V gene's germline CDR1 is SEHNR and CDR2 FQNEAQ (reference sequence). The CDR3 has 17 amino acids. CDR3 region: CASSLAAGTDSNQPQHF. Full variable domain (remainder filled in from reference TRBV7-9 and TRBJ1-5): DTGVSQNPRHKITKRGQNVTFRCDPISEHNRLYWYRQTLGQGPEFLTYFQNEAQLEKSRLLSDRFSAERPKGSFSTLEIQRTEQGDSAMYLCASSLAAGTDSNQPQHFGDGTRLSIL.

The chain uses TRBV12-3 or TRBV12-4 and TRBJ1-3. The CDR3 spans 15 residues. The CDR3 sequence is CASSLKRQEGNTIYF.

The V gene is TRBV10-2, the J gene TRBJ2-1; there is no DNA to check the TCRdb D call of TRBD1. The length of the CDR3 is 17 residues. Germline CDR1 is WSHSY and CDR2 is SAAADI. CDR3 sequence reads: CASSESAETVIYNEQFF.

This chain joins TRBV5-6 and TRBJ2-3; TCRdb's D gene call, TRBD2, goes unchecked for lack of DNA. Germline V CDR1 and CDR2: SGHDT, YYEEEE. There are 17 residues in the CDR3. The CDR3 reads CASSSLGGKPSTDTQYF.

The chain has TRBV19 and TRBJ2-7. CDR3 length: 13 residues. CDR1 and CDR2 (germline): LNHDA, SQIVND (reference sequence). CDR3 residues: CASSGHTADEQYF.

The CDR3 here is CASAGKVTDTQYF. The chain links TRBV7-9 to TRBJ2-3. The CDR3 runs to 13 residues. Germline CDR1 and CDR2: SEHNR and FQNEAQ (reference sequence).

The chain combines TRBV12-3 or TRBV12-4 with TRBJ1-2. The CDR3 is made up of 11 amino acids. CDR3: CASSKRTAYTF.

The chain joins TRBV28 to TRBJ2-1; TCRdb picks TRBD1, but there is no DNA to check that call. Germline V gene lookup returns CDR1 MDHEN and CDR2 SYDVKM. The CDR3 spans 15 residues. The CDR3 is CASSFRTHPPLEQFF.

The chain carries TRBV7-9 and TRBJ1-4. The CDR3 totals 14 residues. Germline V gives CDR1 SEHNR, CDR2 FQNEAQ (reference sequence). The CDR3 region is CASSLVRTNEKLFF.

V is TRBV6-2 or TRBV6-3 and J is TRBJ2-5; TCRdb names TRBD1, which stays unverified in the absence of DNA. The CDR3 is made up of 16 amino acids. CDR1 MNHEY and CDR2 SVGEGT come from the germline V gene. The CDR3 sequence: CASRKGDRTYGETQYF.

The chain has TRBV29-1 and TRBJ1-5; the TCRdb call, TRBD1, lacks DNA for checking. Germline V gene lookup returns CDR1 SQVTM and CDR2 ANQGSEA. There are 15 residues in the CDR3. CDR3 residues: CSAPGQLNSNQPQHF.

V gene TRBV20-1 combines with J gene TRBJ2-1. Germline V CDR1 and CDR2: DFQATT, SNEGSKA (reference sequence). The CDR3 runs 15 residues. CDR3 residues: CSATHLTSSYNEQFF.

CDR3 loop: CSARDPGWGQRSPLHF. V and J are TRBV20-1 and TRBJ1-6; the TCRdb D gene call, TRBD1, has no DNA to confirm it. The germline V gene has CDR1 DFQATT and CDR2 SNEGSKA (reference sequence). The CDR3 contains 16 residues.

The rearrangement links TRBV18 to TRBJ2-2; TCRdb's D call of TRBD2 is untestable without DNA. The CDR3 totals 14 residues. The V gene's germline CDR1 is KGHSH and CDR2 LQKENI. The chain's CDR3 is CASSVLGGTGELFF.

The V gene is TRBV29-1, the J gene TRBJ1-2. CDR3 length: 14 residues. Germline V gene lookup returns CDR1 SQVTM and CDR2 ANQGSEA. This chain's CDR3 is CSVEDLPTAYGYTF.

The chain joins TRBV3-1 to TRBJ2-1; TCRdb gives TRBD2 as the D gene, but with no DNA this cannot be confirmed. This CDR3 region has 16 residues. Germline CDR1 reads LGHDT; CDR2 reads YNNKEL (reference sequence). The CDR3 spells CASSHGTSGGGREQFF.

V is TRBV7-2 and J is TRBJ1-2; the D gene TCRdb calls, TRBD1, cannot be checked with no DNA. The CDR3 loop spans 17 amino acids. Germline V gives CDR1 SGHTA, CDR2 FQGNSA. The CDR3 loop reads CASSPGDRHVANYGYTF.

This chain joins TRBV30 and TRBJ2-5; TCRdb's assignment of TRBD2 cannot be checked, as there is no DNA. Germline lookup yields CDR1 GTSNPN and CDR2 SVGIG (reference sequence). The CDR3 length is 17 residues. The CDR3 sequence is CAWSWPSGGARSRTQYF.

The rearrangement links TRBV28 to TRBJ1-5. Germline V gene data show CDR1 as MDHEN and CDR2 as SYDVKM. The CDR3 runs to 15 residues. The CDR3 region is CASSLRAFSNQPQHF.

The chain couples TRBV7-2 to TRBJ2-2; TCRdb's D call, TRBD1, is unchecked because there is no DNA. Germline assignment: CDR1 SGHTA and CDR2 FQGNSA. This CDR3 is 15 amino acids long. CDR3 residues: CASSLSTGNTGELFF.

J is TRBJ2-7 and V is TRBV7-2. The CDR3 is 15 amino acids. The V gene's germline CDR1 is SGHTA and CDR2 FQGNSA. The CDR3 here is CASSLGFSPSYEQYF. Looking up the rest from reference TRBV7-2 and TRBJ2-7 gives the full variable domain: GAGVSQSPSNKVTEKGKDVELRCDPISGHTALYWYRQSLGQGLEFLIYFQGNSAPDKSGLPSDRFSAERTGGSVSTLTIQRTQQEDSAVYLCASSLGFSPSYEQYFGPGTRLTVT.

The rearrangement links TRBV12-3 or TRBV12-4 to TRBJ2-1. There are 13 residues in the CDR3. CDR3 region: CASISGSYNEQFF.